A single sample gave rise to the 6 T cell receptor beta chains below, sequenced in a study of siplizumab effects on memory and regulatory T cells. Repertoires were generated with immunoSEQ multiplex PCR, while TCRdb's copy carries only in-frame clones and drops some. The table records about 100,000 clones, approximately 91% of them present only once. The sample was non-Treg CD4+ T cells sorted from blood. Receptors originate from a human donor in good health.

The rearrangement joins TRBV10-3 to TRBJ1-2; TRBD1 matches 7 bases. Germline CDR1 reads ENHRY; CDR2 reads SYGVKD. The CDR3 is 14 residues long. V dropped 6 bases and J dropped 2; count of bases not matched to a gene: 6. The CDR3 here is CAISESGGNYGYTF. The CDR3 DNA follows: TGTGCCATCAGCGAATCAGGGGGGAACTATGGCTACACCTTC.

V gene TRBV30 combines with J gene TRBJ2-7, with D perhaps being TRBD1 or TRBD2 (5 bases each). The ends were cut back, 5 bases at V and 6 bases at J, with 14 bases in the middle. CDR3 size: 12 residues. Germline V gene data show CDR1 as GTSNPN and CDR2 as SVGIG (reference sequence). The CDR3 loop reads CAWGPGPVEQYF. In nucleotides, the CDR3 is TGTGCCTGGGGTCCGGGACCCGTCGAGCAGTACTTC.

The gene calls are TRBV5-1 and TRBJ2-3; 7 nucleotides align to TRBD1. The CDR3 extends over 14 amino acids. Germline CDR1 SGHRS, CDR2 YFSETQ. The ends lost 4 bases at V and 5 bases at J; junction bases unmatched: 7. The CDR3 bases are TGCGCCAGCAGCAGAAGACAGGGCTTAGATACGCAGTATTTT. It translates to CASSRRQGLDTQYF.

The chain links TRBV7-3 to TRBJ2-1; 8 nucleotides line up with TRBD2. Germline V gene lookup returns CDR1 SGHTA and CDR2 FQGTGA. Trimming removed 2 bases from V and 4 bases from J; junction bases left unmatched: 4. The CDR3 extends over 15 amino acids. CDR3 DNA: TGTGCCAGCAGCTTAGAGCGGGAGACGTACAATGAGCAGTTCTTC. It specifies CASSLERETYNEQFF. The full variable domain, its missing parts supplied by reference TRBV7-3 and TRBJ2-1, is GAGVSQTPSNKVTEKGKYVELRCDPISGHTALYWYRQSLGQGPEFLIYFQGTGAADDSGLPNDRFFAVRPEGSVSTLKIQRTERGDSAVYLCASSLERETYNEQFFGPGTRLTVL.

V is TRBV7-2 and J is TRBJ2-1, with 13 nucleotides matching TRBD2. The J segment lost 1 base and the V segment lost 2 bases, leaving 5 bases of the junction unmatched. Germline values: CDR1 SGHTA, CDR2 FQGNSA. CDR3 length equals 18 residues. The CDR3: CASSLKVGLAGSYNEQFF. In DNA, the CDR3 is TGTGCCAGCAGCTTAAAGGTGGGACTAGCGGGGTCCTACAATGAGCAGTTCTTC.

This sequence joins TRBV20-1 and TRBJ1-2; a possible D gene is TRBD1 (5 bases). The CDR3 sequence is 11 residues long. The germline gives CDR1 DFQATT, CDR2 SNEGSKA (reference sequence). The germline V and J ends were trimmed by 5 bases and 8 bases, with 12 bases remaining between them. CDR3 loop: CSASGWRGYTF. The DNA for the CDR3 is TGCAGTGCTTCAGGGTGGAGAGGCTACACCTTC.